This T cell receptor (beta chain) was found in a study of T-cell reconstitution after alpha-beta-depleted transplantation in children. The study, taken as a whole, reports: About two months after transplant, alpha-beta T cells reportedly came from several hundred expanded graft clones. After one year, T-cell counts and TCRbeta diversity mostly came from new T cells. High day-60 TCRbeta diversity in some patients came from surviving recipient T cells and thymic progenitors.

V was pared by 5 bases and J by 5 bases, with 6 bases of the junction left unmatched. Germline lookup yields CDR1 MNHEY and CDR2 SMNVEV (reference sequence). The CDR3 spans 14 residues. Concerning this clonotype: Its antigen is not identified.

Construction of the TCRbeta library involved unique molecular identifiers. One entry per CDR3 protein results from TCRdb running MiXCR on the PCR reads. The sample shows fewer than 550,000 distinct CDR3 sequences, about an eighth of them seen only once. The chain has TRBV27 and TRBJ2-1, with 7 bases that match TRBD1. The sequence was obtained from a female patient aged 2 to 10 who had a stem cell transplant for aplastic anemia, so the T cells may come from the graft donor. The starting material was PBMCs, mostly from graft donor cells, obtained 180 days after TCRalphabeta/CD19-depleted stem cell transplant. As DNA, the CDR3 is TGTGCCAGCAGTACGACAGGGCCCCACAATGAGCAGTTCTTC. This gives the protein CASSTTGPHNEQFF.